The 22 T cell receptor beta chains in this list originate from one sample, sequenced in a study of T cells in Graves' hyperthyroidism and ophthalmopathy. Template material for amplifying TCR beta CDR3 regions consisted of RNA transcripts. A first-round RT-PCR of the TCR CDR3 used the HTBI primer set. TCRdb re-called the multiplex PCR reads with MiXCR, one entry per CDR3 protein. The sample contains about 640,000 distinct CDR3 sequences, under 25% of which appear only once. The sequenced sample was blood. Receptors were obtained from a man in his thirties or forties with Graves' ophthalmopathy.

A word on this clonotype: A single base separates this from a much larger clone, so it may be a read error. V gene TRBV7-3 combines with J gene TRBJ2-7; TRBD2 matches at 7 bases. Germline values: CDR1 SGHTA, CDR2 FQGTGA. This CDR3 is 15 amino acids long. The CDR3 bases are TGTGCCAGCAGCTTAGGAGCGGGGCCATCCTACAAGCAGTACTTC. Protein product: CASSLGAGPSYKQYF.

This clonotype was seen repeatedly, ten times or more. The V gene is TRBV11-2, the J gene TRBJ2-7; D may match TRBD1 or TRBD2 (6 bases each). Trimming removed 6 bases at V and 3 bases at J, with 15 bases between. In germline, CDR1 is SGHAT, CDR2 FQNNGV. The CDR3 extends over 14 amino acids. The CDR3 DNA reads TGTGCCAGCAGTCGACGCAGGGGAGGCTACGAGCAGTACTTC. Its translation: CASSRRRGGYEQYF.

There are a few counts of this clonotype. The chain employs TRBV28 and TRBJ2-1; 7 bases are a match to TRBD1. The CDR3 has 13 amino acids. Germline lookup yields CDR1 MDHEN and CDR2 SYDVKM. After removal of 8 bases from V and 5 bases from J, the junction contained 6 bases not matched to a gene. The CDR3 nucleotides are TGTGCCAGCTCCGGGACAGAAAACAATGAGCAGTTCTTC. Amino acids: CASSGTENNEQFF. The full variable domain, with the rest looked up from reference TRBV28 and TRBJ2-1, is DVKVTQSSRYLVKRTGEKVFLECVQDMDHENMFWYRQDPGLGLRLIYFSYDVKMKEKGDIPEGYSVSREKKERFSLILESASTNQTSMYLCASSGTENNEQFFGPGTRLTVL.

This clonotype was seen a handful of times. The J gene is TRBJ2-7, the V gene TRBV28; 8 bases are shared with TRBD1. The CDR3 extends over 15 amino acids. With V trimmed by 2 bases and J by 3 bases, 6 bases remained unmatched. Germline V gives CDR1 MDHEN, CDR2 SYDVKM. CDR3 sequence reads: CASSLGTGGDYEQYF. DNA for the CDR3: TGTGCCAGCAGTTTAGGGACAGGTGGGGACTACGAGCAGTACTTC.

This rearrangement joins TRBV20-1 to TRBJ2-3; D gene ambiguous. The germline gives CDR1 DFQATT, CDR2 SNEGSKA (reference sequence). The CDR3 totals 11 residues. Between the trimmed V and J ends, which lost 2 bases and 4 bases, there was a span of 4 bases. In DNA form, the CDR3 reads TGCAGTGCTAGATCATCAGATACGCAGTATTTT. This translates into CSARSSDTQYF.

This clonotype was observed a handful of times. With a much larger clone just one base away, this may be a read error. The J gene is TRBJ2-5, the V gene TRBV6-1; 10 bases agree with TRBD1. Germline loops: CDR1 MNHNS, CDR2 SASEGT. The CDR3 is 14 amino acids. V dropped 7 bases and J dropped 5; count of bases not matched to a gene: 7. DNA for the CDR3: TGTGCCAGCAATCCGGGACAGGGGCTTGAGACCCAGTACTTC. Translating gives CASNPGQGLETQYF.

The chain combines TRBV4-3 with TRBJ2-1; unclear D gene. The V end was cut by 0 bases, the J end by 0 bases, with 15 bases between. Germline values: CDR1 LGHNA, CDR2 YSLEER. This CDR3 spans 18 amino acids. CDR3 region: CASSQDLPSASSYNEQFF. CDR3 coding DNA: TGCGCCAGCAGCCAAGATCTCCCCAGCGCTAGCTCCTACAATGAGCAGTTCTTC.

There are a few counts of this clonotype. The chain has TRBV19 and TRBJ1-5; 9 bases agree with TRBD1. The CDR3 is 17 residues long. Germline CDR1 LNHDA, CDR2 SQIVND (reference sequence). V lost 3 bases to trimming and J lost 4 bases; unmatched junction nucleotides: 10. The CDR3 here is CASSIPTRQGGNQPQHF. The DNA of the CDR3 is TGTGCCAGTAGTATCCCGACTCGACAGGGGGGGAATCAGCCCCAGCATTTT.

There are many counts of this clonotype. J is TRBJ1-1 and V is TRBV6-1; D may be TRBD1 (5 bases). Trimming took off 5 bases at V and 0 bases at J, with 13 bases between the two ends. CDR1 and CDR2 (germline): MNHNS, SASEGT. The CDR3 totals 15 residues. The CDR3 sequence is CASSLQDRLNTEAFF. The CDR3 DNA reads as TGTGCCAGCAGTCTGCAAGACAGACTGAACACTGAAGCTTTCTTT.

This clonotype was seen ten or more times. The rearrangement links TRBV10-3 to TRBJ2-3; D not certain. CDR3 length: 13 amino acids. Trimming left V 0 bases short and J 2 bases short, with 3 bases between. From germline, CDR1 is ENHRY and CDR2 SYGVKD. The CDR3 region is CAISESDTDTQYF. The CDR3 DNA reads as TGTGCCATCAGTGAGTCCGACACAGATACGCAGTATTTT.

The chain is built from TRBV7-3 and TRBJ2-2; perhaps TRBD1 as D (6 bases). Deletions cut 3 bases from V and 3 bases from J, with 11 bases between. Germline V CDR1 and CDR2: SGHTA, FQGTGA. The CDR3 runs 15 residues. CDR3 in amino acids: CASSLRQGYTGELFF. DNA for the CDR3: TGTGCCAGCAGCTTGCGGCAGGGGTACACCGGGGAGCTGTTTTTT.

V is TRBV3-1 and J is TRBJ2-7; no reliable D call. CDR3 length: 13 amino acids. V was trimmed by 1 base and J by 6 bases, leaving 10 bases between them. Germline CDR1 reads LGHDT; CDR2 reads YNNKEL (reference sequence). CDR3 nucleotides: TGTGCCAGCAGCCAAGTGAAGTTAGGCGAGCAGTACTTC. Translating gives CASSQVKLGEQYF.

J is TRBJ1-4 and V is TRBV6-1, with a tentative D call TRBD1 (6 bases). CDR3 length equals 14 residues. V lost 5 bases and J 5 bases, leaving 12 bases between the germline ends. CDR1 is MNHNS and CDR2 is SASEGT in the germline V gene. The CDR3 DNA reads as TGTGCCAGCAGTAGACAGGACTTAAATGAAAAACTGTTTTTT. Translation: CASSRQDLNEKLFF.

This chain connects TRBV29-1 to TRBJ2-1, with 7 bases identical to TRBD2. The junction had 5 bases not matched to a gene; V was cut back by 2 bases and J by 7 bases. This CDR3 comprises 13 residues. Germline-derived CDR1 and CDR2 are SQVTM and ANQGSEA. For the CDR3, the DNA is TGCAGCGTTGAACCGGGGGGAGGTAATGAGCAGTTCTTC. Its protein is CSVEPGGGNEQFF.

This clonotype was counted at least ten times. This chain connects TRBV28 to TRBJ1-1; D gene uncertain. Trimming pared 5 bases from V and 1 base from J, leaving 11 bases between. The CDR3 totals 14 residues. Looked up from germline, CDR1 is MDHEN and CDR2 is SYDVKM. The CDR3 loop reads CASSRTDKNTEAFF. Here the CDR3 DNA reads TGTGCCAGCAGTCGGACTGACAAGAACACTGAAGCTTTCTTT.

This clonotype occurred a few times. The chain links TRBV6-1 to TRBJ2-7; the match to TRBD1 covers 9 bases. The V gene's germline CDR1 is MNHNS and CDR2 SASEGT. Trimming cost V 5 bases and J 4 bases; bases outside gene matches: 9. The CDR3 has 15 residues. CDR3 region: CASSLGTGNLYEQYF. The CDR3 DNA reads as TGTGCCAGCAGTCTCGGGACAGGGAATTTGTACGAGCAGTACTTC.

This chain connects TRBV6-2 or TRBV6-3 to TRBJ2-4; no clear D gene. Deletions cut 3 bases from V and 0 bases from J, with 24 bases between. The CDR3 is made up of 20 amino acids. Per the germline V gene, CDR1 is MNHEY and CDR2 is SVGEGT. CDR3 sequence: CASSYPPTPMSELAKNIQYF. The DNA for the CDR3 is TGTGCCAGCAGTTATCCTCCAACCCCCATGAGCGAACTAGCCAAAAACATTCAGTACTTC.

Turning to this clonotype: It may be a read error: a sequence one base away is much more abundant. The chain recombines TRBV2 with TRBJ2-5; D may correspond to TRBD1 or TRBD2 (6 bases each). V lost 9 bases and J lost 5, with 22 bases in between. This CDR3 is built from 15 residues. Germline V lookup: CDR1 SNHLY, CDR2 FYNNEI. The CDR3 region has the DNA TGTGCCAGTACCAGGACGACCTCGGGGGCGGAGACCCAGTACTTC. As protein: CASTRTTSGAETQYF.

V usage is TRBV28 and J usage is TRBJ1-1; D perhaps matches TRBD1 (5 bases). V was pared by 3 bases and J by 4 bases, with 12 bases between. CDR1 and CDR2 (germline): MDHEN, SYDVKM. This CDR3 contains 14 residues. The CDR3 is CASSFGGEGTEAFF. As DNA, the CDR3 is TGTGCCAGCAGTTTCGGAGGGGAGGGCACTGAAGCTTTCTTT.

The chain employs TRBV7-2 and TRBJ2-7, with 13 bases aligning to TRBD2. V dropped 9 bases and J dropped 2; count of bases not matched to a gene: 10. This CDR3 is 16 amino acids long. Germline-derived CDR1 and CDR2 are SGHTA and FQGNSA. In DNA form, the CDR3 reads TGTGCCAGTAGTCCAGGGACTAGCGGGACGCCCTACGAGCAGTACTTC. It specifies CASSPGTSGTPYEQYF.

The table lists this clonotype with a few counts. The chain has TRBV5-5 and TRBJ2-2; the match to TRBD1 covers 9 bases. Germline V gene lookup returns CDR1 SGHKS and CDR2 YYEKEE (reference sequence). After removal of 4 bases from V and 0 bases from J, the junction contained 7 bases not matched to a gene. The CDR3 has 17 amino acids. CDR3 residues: CASSPDRGLPNTGELFF. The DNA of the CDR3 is TGTGCCAGCAGCCCGGACAGGGGTTTACCGAACACCGGGGAGCTGTTTTTT.

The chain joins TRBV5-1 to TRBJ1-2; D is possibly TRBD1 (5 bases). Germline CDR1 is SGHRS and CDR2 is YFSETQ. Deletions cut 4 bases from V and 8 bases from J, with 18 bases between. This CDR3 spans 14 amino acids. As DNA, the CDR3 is TGCGCCAGCAGCGACCCCGGGACTCCACTGGGCTACACCTTC. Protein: CASSDPGTPLGYTF.